The next 8 T cell receptor beta chains were all read from a single sample in a study of blood T cell repertoires in COVID-19. The table came from immunoSEQ multiplex PCR; TCRdb's copy has only in-frame clones and leaves some out. Altogether under 250,000 clones are present, roughly 79% being singletons, with the ten largest covering just under 9%. Sequenced sample: PBMCs or T cells enriched from blood (not recorded which). The receptors originated from a woman aged 45-65 years with acute COVID-19.

The chain carries TRBV6-4 and TRBJ2-7; 7 nucleotides line up with TRBD1. Trimming removed 7 bases from V and 2 bases from J; junction bases left unmatched: 8. The germline V gene has CDR1 MRHNA and CDR2 SNTAGT. This CDR3 is built from 14 residues. The CDR3 region is CASIPGTEPYEQYF. CDR3 nucleotide sequence: TGTGCCAGCATCCCCGGGACAGAACCCTACGAGCAGTACTTC.

The chain couples TRBV5-5 to TRBJ1-5; D is ambiguous. The V end lost 2 bases, the J end lost 2 bases, and 11 bases lay between the germline ends. The CDR3 consists of 15 residues. Looked up from germline, CDR1 is SGHKS and CDR2 is YYEKEE (reference sequence). CDR3 DNA: TGTGCCAGCAGCTTACTCGAGGTGGGCAATCAGCCCCAGCATTTT. Translating it yields CASSLLEVGNQPQHF.

The rearrangement links TRBV24-1 to TRBJ2-3, with D tentatively TRBD1 (5 bases). V was trimmed by 3 bases and J by 4 bases, leaving 13 bases between them. This CDR3 is 15 amino acids long. CDR1 and CDR2 (germline): KGHDR, SFDVKD. The CDR3 is CATSDPRVRPDTQYF. DNA for the CDR3: TGTGCCACCAGTGATCCCAGGGTCCGGCCAGATACGCAGTATTTT.

V and J are TRBV10-3 and TRBJ1-4; TRBD1 aligns across 9 bases. V lost 4 bases to trimming and J lost 7 bases; unmatched junction nucleotides: 7. CDR3 length equals 15 residues. The germline V gene encodes CDR1 ENHRY and CDR2 SYGVKD. The CDR3 loop reads CAISGDRGSGEKLFF. The CDR3 bases are TGTGCCATCAGTGGTGACAGGGGGTCTGGTGAAAAACTGTTTTTT.

The chain carries TRBV9 and TRBJ2-3; 10 bases match TRBD2. The CDR3 consists of 15 residues. Germline V gene sequence: CDR1 SGDLS, CDR2 YYNGEE. Trimming took 3 bases from V and 2 from J; bases not matched to a gene: 3. The CDR3 sequence is CASSALAGVTDTQYF. In DNA form, the CDR3 reads TGTGCCAGCAGCGCCCTAGCGGGGGTCACAGATACGCAGTATTTT.

The CDR3 nucleotides read TGTGCCAGTTCGCCAGGGAATCTCTATGGCTACACCTTC. It is translated as CASSPGNLYGYTF. The chain couples TRBV28 to TRBJ1-2, with D possibly TRBD1 on 5 matching bases. Trimming cost V 9 bases and J 4 bases, with 15 bases left between them. Germline V gene sequence: CDR1 MDHEN, CDR2 SYDVKM. The CDR3 length is 13 residues.

V is TRBV3-1 (or the pseudogene TRBV3-2) and J is TRBJ2-5, with 12 bases identical to TRBD2. The germline gives CDR1 LGHDT, CDR2 YNNKEL (reference sequence). With V trimmed by 4 bases and J by 1 base, 4 bases remained unmatched. The CDR3 spans 16 residues. The CDR3 reads CASSPTSGGLQETQYF. In DNA form, the CDR3 reads TGTGCCAGCAGCCCGACTAGCGGGGGTCTCCAAGAGACCCAGTACTTC.

This clone was seen a handful of times. The V gene is TRBV23-1, the J gene TRBJ2-3; 8 nucleotides line up with TRBD2. TRBV23-1 is reported as an ORF; its role is uncertain. The CDR3 sequence is 17 residues long. With 5 bases clipped from V and 0 bases from J, the junction kept 10 bases outside the gene matches. The CDR3 DNA reads as TGCGCCAGCAGTAACTCAAAAGCGGGGGAAAGCACAGATACGCAGTATTTT. It encodes CASSNSKAGESTDTQYF.